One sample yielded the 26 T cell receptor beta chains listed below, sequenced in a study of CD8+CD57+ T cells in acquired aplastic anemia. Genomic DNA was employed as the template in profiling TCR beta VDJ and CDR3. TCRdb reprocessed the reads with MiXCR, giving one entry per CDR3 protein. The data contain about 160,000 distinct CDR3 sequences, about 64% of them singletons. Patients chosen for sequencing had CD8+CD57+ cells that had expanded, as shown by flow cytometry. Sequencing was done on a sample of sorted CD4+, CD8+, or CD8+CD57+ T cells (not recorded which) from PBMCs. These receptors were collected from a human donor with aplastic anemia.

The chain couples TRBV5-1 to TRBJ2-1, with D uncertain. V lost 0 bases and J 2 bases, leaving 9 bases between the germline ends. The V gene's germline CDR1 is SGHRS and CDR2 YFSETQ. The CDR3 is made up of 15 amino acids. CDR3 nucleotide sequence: TGCGCCAGCAGCTTGGAGGCACCCACCTACAATGAGCAGTTCTTC. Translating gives CASSLEAPTYNEQFF. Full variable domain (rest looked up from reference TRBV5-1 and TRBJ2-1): KAGVTQTPRYLIKTRGQQVTLSCSPISGHRSVSWYQQTPGQGLQFLFEYFSETQRNKGNFPGRFSGRQFSNSRSEMNVSTLELGDSALYLCASSLEAPTYNEQFFGPGTRLTVL.

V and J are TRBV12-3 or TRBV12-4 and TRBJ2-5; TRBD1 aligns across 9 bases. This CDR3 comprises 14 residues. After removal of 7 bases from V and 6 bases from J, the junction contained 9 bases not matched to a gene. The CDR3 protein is CASKPGQGLQTQYF. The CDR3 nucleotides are TGTGCCAGCAAACCGGGACAGGGCCTTCAGACCCAGTACTTC.

The CDR3 DNA sequence: TGTGCCAGCAGCTTAGGTATCTCTAGCACAGATACGCAGTATTTT. Its translation: CASSLGISSTDTQYF. V is TRBV7-9 and J is TRBJ2-3; the D is unclear. Trimming left V 1 base short and J 0 bases short, with 8 bases between. The CDR3 has 15 residues. Germline-derived CDR1 and CDR2 are SEHNR and FQNEAQ (reference sequence).

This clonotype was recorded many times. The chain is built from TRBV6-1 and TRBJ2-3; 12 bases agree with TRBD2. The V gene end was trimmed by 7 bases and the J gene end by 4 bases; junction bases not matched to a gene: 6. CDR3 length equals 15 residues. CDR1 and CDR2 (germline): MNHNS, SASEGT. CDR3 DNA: TGTGCCAGCACTCGACTAGCGGGGGACGCAGATACGCAGTATTTT. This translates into CASTRLAGDADTQYF.

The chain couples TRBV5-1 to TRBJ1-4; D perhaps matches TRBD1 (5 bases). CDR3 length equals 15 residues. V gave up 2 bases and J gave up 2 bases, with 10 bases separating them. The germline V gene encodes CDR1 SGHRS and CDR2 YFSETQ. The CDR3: CASSFLGATNEKLFF. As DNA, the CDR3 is TGCGCCAGCAGCTTCCTCGGGGCGACTAATGAAAAACTGTTTTTT. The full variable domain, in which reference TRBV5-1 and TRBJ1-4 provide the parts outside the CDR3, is KAGVTQTPRYLIKTRGQQVTLSCSPISGHRSVSWYQQTPGQGLQFLFEYFSETQRNKGNFPGRFSGRQFSNSRSEMNVSTLELGDSALYLCASSFLGATNEKLFFGSGTQLSVL.

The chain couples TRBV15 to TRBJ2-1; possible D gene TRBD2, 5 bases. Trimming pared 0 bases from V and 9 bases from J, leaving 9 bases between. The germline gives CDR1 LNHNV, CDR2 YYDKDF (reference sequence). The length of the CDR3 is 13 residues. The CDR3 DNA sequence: TGTGCCACCAGCAGAGATCTGGGGAGTGAGCAGTTCTTC. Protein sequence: CATSRDLGSEQFF.

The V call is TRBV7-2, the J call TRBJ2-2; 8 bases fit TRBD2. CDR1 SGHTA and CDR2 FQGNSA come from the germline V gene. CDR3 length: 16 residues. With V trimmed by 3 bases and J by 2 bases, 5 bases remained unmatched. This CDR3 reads CASSFGRASNTGELFF. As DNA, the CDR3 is TGTGCCAGCAGCTTCGGGAGGGCTTCCAACACCGGGGAGCTGTTTTTT.

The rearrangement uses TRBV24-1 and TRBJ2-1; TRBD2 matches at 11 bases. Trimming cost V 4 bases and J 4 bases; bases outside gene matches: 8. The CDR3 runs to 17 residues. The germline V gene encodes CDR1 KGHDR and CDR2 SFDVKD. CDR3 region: CATSEGGLAATYNEQFF. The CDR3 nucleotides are TGTGCCACCAGTGAAGGGGGACTAGCGGCGACTTACAATGAGCAGTTCTTC.

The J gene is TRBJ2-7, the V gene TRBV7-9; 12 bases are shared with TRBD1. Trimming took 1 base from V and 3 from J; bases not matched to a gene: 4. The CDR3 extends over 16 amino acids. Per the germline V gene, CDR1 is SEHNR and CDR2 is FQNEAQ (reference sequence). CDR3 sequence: CASSLGGTGGLYEQYF. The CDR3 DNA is TGTGCCAGCAGCTTAGGCGGGACAGGGGGCCTCTACGAGCAGTACTTC. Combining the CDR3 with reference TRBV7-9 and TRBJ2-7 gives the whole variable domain DTGVSQNPRHKITKRGQNVTFRCDPISEHNRLYWYRQTLGQGPEFLTYFQNEAQLEKSRLLSDRFSAERPKGSFSTLEIQRTEQGDSAMYLCASSLGGTGGLYEQYFGPGTRLTVT.

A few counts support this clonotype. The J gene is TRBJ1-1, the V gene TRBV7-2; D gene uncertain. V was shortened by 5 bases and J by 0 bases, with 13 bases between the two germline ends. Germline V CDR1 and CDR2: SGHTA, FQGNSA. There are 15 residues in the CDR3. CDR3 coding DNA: TGTGCCAGCAGCCCTAAGGTCGGTATGAACACTGAAGCTTTCTTT. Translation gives CASSPKVGMNTEAFF.

This CDR3 is CASSSDRVREQYF. The DNA of the CDR3 is TGTGCCAGCAGTTCGGACAGGGTCCGCGAGCAGTACTTC. The rearrangement links TRBV12-3 or TRBV12-4 to TRBJ2-7, with 8 bases lining up with TRBD1. This CDR3 is 13 amino acids long. The V and J ends lost 4 bases and 6 bases, in that order; junction bases with no gene match: 5.

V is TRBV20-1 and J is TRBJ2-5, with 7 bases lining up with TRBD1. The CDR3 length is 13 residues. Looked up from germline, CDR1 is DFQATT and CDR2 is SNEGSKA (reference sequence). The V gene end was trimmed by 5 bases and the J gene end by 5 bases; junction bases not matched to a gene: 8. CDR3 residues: CSAQSRGWETQYF. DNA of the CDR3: TGCAGTGCTCAGAGCAGGGGGTGGGAGACCCAGTACTTC.

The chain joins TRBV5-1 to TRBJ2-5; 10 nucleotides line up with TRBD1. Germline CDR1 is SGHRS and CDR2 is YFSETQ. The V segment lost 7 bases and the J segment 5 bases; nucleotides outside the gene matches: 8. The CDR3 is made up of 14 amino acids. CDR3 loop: CASHQGQGRETQYF. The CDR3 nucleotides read TGCGCCAGCCATCAGGGACAGGGGCGGGAGACCCAGTACTTC.

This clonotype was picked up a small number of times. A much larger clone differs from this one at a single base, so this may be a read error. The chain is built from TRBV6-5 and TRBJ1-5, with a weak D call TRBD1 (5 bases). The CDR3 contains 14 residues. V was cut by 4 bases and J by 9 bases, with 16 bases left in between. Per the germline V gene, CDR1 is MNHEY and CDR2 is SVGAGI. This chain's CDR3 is CASSSAEGSRPQHF. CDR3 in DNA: TGTGCCAGCAGTTCCGCCGAGGGGTCTCGGCCCCAGCATTTT.

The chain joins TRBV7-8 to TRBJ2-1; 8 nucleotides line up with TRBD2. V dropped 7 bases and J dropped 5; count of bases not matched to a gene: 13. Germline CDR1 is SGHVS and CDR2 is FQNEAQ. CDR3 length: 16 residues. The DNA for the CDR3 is TGTGCCAGCAACCAGCGTAGTAGCGGGATTAACAATGAGCAGTTCTTC. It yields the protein CASNQRSSGINNEQFF.

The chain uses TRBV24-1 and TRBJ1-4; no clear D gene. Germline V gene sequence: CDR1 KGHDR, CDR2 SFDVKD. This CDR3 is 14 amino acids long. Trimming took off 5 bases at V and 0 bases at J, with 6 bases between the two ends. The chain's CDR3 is CATSAAATNEKLFF. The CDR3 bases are TGTGCCACCAGTGCCGCCGCAACTAATGAAAAACTGTTTTTT.

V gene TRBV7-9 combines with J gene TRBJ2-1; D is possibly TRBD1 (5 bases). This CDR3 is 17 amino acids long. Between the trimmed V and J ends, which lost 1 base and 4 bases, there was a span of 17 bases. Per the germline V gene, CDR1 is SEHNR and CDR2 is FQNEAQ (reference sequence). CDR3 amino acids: CASSLGPLQARYNEQFF. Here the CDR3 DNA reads TGTGCCAGCAGCTTAGGGCCCCTACAGGCTCGGTACAATGAGCAGTTCTTC.

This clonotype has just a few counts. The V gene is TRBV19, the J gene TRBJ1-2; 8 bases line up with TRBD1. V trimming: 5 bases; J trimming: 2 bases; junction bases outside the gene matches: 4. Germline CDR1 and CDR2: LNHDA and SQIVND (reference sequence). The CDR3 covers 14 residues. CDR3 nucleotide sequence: TGTGCCAGTAGTCCAGGGACAGGAAACTATGGCTACACCTTC. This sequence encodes CASSPGTGNYGYTF.

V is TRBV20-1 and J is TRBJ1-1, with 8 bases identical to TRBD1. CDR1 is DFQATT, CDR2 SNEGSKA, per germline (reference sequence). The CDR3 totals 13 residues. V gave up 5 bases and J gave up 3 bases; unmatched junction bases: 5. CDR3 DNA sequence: TGCAGTGCTTTTGGCAGGGGGCACACTGAAGCTTTCTTT. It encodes CSAFGRGHTEAFF.

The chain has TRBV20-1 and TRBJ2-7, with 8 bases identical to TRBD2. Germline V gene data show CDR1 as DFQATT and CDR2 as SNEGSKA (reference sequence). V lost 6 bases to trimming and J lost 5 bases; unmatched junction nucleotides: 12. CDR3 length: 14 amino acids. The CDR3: CSAPGSGGPHEQYF. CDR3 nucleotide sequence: TGCAGTGCCCCAGGGTCGGGAGGGCCCCACGAGCAGTACTTC.

The chain's CDR3 is CASSEGESFQETQYF. Here the CDR3 DNA reads TGTGCCAGCAGTGAAGGCGAAAGTTTCCAAGAGACCCAGTACTTC. The chain carries TRBV15 and TRBJ2-5; D is unclear. V lost 10 bases, J lost 1 base, and 19 bases lay in between. The CDR3 is 15 amino acids. Germline loops: CDR1 LNHNV, CDR2 YYDKDF (reference sequence).

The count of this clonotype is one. The CDR3 protein is CASSLGEATDGYTF. DNA of the CDR3: TGTGCCAGCAGCTTAGGGGAAGCGACAGATGGCTACACCTTC. The genes are TRBV11-1 and TRBJ1-2; possible D gene TRBD1, 5 bases. V was cut by 1 base and J by 6 bases, with 12 bases left in between. The CDR3 loop spans 14 amino acids. Germline CDR1 reads SGHAT; CDR2 reads FQDESV (reference sequence).

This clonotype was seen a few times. In nucleotides, the CDR3 is TGTGCCAGCAGTATATCACTAGCTTCCCCCGAGCAGTACTTC. This sequence encodes CASSISLASPEQYF. V usage is TRBV12-3 or TRBV12-4 and J usage is TRBJ2-7; the D gene is possibly TRBD2 (6 bases). The V end lost 5 bases, the J end lost 6 bases, and 17 bases lay between the germline ends. This CDR3 spans 14 amino acids.

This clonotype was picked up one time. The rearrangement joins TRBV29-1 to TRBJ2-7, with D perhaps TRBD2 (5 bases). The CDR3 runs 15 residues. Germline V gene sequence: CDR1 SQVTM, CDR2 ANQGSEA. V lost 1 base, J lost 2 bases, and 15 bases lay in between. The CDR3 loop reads CSVEGGATLPYEQYF. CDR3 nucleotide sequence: TGCAGCGTTGAAGGGGGAGCCACCCTTCCCTACGAGCAGTACTTC.

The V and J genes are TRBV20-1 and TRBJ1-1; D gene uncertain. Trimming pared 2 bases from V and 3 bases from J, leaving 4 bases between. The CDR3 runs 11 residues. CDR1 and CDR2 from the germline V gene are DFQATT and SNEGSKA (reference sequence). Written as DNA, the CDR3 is TGCAGTGCTAGACCTTACACTGAAGCTTTCTTT. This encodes CSARPYTEAFF.

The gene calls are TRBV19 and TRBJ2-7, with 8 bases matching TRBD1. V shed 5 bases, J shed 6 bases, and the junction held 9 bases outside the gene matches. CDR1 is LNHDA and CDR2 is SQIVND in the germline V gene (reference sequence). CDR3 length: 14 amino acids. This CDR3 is CASSPGTDRGEQYF. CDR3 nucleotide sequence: TGTGCCAGTAGTCCCGGGACTGACAGGGGCGAGCAGTACTTC.